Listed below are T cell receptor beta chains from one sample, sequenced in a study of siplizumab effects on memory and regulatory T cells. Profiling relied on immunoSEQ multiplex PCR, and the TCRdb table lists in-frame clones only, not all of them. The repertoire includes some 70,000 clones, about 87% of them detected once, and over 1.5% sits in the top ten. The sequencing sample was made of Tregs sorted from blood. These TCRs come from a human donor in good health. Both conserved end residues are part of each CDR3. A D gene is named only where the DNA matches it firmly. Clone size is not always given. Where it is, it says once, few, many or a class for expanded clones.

cdr3_nt: TGTGCCAGCAGTTTATCCCCCGGACAGGGAGACTACGAGCAGTACTTC; cdr3_aa: CASSLSPGQGDYEQYF; v_call: TRBV27; clone_size: once; j_call: TRBJ2-7; d_call: TRBD1
cdr3_nt: TGCGCCAGCAGCTTGTCGGGGGACCCCTACAATGAGCAGTTCTTC; cdr3_aa: CASSLSGDPYNEQFF; v_call: TRBV5-1; clone_size: NA; j_call: TRBJ2-1; d_call: NA
cdr3_nt: TGCAGCGTTCCTGGGGAGCGGAGCTCCTACAATGAGCAGTTCTTC; cdr3_aa: CSVPGERSSYNEQFF; v_call: TRBV29-1; clone_size: few; j_call: TRBJ2-1; d_call: NA
cdr3_nt: TGTGCCTGGAGTGCGGGTTTTCACTATGGCTACACCTTC; cdr3_aa: CAWSAGFHYGYTF; v_call: TRBV30; clone_size: NA; j_call: TRBJ1-2; d_call: NA
cdr3_nt: TGTGCCAGCAGTGATTACGGCTCTGGGGCCAACGTCCTGACTTTC; cdr3_aa: CASSDYGSGANVLTF; v_call: TRBV6-1; clone_size: NA; j_call: TRBJ2-6; d_call: NA
cdr3_nt: TGTGCCAGCTCCGATCCAACGGGAAGTAAGTTCTTC; cdr3_aa: CASSDPTGSKFF; v_call: TRBV18; clone_size: NA; j_call: TRBJ2-1; d_call: NA
cdr3_nt: TGTGCCAGCAGCTTAGCGGGGGGGCGACTAGTATCCTACAATGAGCAGTTCTTC; cdr3_aa: CASSLAGGRLVSYNEQFF; v_call: TRBV7-8; clone_size: NA; j_call: TRBJ2-1; d_call: NA
cdr3_nt: TGTGCCAGTAGTACCCGACAGAGCCCGACCTACGAGCAGTACTTC; cdr3_aa: CASSTRQSPTYEQYF; v_call: TRBV19; clone_size: NA; j_call: TRBJ2-7; d_call: NA
cdr3_nt: TGTGCCAGCACCCCGATAGGGGCAGGGGGCCTTTTAAGCACAGATACGCAGTATTTT; cdr3_aa: CASTPIGAGGLLSTDTQYF; v_call: TRBV28; clone_size: NA; j_call: TRBJ2-3; d_call: TRBD1
cdr3_nt: TGCAGCGTTGACCAGGGGAGCTCCTACAATGAGCAGTTCTTC; cdr3_aa: CSVDQGSSYNEQFF; v_call: TRBV29-1; clone_size: NA; j_call: TRBJ2-1; d_call: NA
cdr3_nt: TGTGCCAGCAGTTCTTACAGGGGGCGGCCGGACACTGAAGCTTTCTTT; cdr3_aa: CASSSYRGRPDTEAFF; v_call: TRBV5-5; clone_size: NA; j_call: TRBJ1-1; d_call: TRBD1
cdr3_nt: TGTGCCAGCAGCCAATCGGAACAGAATCAGCCCCAGCATTTT; cdr3_aa: CASSQSEQNQPQHF; v_call: TRBV16; clone_size: few; j_call: TRBJ1-5; d_call: NA
cdr3_nt: TGCGCCAGCAGCTTGGCACCGTCGGCCTACAATGAGCAGTTCTTC; cdr3_aa: CASSLAPSAYNEQFF; v_call: TRBV5-1; clone_size: NA; j_call: TRBJ2-1; d_call: NA
cdr3_nt: TGTGCCAGCAAACTAGGCGACACGGGAGAGACCCAGTACTTC; cdr3_aa: CASKLGDTGETQYF; v_call: TRBV21-1; clone_size: NA; j_call: TRBJ2-5; d_call: NA
cdr3_nt: TGCAGTGCTAGAACTGGCTACGAGCAGTACTTC; cdr3_aa: CSARTGYEQYF; v_call: TRBV20-1; clone_size: NA; j_call: TRBJ2-7; d_call: NA
cdr3_nt: TGTGCCAGCAGCTTAACTTCCGGGCCCGGCAATGAGCAGTTCTTC; cdr3_aa: CASSLTSGPGNEQFF; v_call: TRBV7-3; clone_size: NA; j_call: TRBJ2-1; d_call: NA
cdr3_nt: TGTGCCAGCAGGCAACAGGGAAGCTCCTACAATGAGCAGTTCTTC; cdr3_aa: CASRQQGSSYNEQFF; v_call: TRBV28; clone_size: NA; j_call: TRBJ2-1; d_call: NA
cdr3_nt: TGTGCCAGCAGCTTCCGGACTAGCGGGAGCACAGATACGCAGTATTTT; cdr3_aa: CASSFRTSGSTDTQYF; v_call: TRBV11-3; clone_size: NA; j_call: TRBJ2-3; d_call: TRBD2
cdr3_nt: TGTGCCACCCGAAGCGGGATGAACACCGGGGAGCTGTTTTTT; cdr3_aa: CATRSGMNTGELFF; v_call: TRBV6-5; clone_size: NA; j_call: TRBJ2-2; d_call: TRBD2
cdr3_nt: TGTGCCAGCAGTTTTGATATGAACACTGAAGCTTTCTTT; cdr3_aa: CASSFDMNTEAFF; v_call: TRBV6-6; clone_size: NA; j_call: TRBJ1-1; d_call: NA
cdr3_nt: TGTGCCAGCAGTGACGACGTTCATCAGCCCCAGCATTTT; cdr3_aa: CASSDDVHQPQHF; v_call: TRBV6-4; clone_size: NA; j_call: TRBJ1-5; d_call: NA
cdr3_nt: TGTGCCAGCAGCCCCCGGGCTGAGGCAGATACGCAGTATTTT; cdr3_aa: CASSPRAEADTQYF; v_call: TRBV21-1; clone_size: NA; j_call: TRBJ2-3; d_call: NA
cdr3_nt: TGCGCCAGCAGCCCCCAGGGGTCCTTACCCCTCGGGGGCTACACCTTC; cdr3_aa: CASSPQGSLPLGGYTF; v_call: TRBV5-1; clone_size: NA; j_call: TRBJ1-2; d_call: NA
cdr3_nt: TGTGCCAGCAGCCTTGATCTGGCGGGAGTCGGTACAGATACGCAGTATTTT; cdr3_aa: CASSLDLAGVGTDTQYF; v_call: TRBV5-6; clone_size: many; j_call: TRBJ2-3; d_call: TRBD2
cdr3_nt: TGCGCCAGCAGCTTGTCCCCGGGACTAGCGGGCGGGGAGCTGTTTTTT; cdr3_aa: CASSLSPGLAGGELFF; v_call: TRBV5-1; clone_size: once; j_call: TRBJ2-2; d_call: TRBD2
cdr3_nt: TGTGCCAGCAGCCTAATCCGGGATGACACTGAAGCTTTCTTT; cdr3_aa: CASSLIRDDTEAFF; v_call: TRBV5-6; clone_size: NA; j_call: TRBJ1-1; d_call: NA
cdr3_nt: TGTGCCAGTAGTCTTCTCCGAGCTGGGGGCTACACCTTC; cdr3_aa: CASSLLRAGGYTF; v_call: TRBV19; clone_size: NA; j_call: TRBJ1-2; d_call: NA
cdr3_nt: TGTGCCAGCAGTCTCGGGGGGTCCGGAAACACCATATATTTT; cdr3_aa: CASSLGGSGNTIYF; v_call: TRBV6-6; clone_size: NA; j_call: TRBJ1-3; d_call: NA
cdr3_nt: TGTGCCAGTAGTATCGGCTCCGCCTACGAGCAGTACTTC; cdr3_aa: CASSIGSAYEQYF; v_call: TRBV19; clone_size: NA; j_call: TRBJ2-7; d_call: NA
cdr3_nt: TGTGCCTTTCAAGTCCGGGAGGTAGCTTTCTTT; cdr3_aa: CAFQVREVAFF; v_call: TRBV2; clone_size: few; j_call: TRBJ1-1; d_call: NA
cdr3_nt: TGTGCCAGCAGCTTAGTTCCAGGAGGGCGAGAGACCCAGTACTTC; cdr3_aa: CASSLVPGGRETQYF; v_call: TRBV7-2; clone_size: NA; j_call: TRBJ2-5; d_call: NA
cdr3_nt: TGTGCCAGCAGTGAAGCGCGGGGAAACACCATATATTTT; cdr3_aa: CASSEARGNTIYF; v_call: TRBV6-1; clone_size: NA; j_call: TRBJ1-3; d_call: NA
cdr3_nt: TGTGCCAGCCTGGGGGTTTTAAACTATGGCTACACCTTC; cdr3_aa: CASLGVLNYGYTF; v_call: TRBV6-6; clone_size: NA; j_call: TRBJ1-2; d_call: NA
cdr3_nt: TGTGCCAGCAGTAAACGGGTAGATCAGCCCCAGCATTTT; cdr3_aa: CASSKRVDQPQHF; v_call: TRBV6-1; clone_size: few; j_call: TRBJ1-5; d_call: NA
cdr3_nt: TGTGCCAGCAGTTTATCAGGGGGCACGGGCTATGGCTACACCTTC; cdr3_aa: CASSLSGGTGYGYTF; v_call: TRBV27; clone_size: NA; j_call: TRBJ1-2; d_call: TRBD1
cdr3_nt: TGTGCCTGGAGCAGGACAGGCCTCTCCTACGAGCAGTACTTC; cdr3_aa: CAWSRTGLSYEQYF; v_call: TRBV30; clone_size: NA; j_call: TRBJ2-7; d_call: TRBD1
cdr3_nt: TGTGCCAGTAGTTGGAGCGGGAGCCCTTACAATGAGCAGTTCTTC; cdr3_aa: CASSWSGSPYNEQFF; v_call: TRBV19; clone_size: NA; j_call: TRBJ2-1; d_call: TRBD2
cdr3_nt: TGCGCCAGCAGCGTGGACAGGGTTGGCTACACCTTC; cdr3_aa: CASSVDRVGYTF; v_call: TRBV5-1; clone_size: NA; j_call: TRBJ1-2; d_call: TRBD1
cdr3_nt: TGCGCCAGCAGCCGTAGCGGGACCGAGACCCAGTACTTC; cdr3_aa: CASSRSGTETQYF; v_call: TRBV4-1; clone_size: NA; j_call: TRBJ2-5; d_call: TRBD2
cdr3_nt: TGTGCCAGCAGCCCTACGGGGATACAGGGGCCCACAGATACGCAGTATTTT; cdr3_aa: CASSPTGIQGPTDTQYF; v_call: TRBV7-3; clone_size: NA; j_call: TRBJ2-3; d_call: TRBD1
cdr3_nt: TGTGCCAGCTCACCCATGACAGATACGCAGTATTTT; cdr3_aa: CASSPMTDTQYF; v_call: TRBV18; clone_size: NA; j_call: TRBJ2-3; d_call: NA
cdr3_nt: TGTGCCAGCAGCTTCCAATCAGCGTCCTACGAGCAGTACTTC; cdr3_aa: CASSFQSASYEQYF; v_call: TRBV5-4; clone_size: NA; j_call: TRBJ2-7; d_call: NA
cdr3_nt: TGTGCCAGCAGCCCAGTCGGAACCGGGGAGCTGTTTTTT; cdr3_aa: CASSPVGTGELFF; v_call: TRBV7-3; clone_size: NA; j_call: TRBJ2-2; d_call: NA
cdr3_nt: TGTGCCAGTAGTATAGTCGACAGGGCCGGTTACGAGCAGTACTTC; cdr3_aa: CASSIVDRAGYEQYF; v_call: TRBV19; clone_size: NA; j_call: TRBJ2-7; d_call: TRBD1
cdr3_nt: TGTGCCAGCTCACCGCGAAGGGGAAACACCGGGGAGCTGTTTTTT; cdr3_aa: CASSPRRGNTGELFF; v_call: TRBV18; clone_size: NA; j_call: TRBJ2-2; d_call: NA